Shown below are 10 T cell receptor beta chains from a single sample sequenced in a study of blood T cells in healthy people across ages. Together with a sample-barcoded 5' primer, a J-beta primer mix was included in a second PCR lasting about 6 to 11 cycles. TCRdb analysed the 5' RACE reads with MiXCR anew, one entry per CDR3 protein. The sample includes approximately 1.5 million distinct CDR3 sequences, 30% to 35% seen only once; the top ten take 11%. The specimen was blood. Every receptor here comes from a woman in her twenties or thirties in good health.

This chain uses TRBV27 with TRBJ1-2, with D perhaps TRBD1 (5 bases). The CDR3 covers 15 residues. V gave up 5 bases and J gave up 3 bases, with 16 bases separating them. Germline V CDR1 and CDR2: MNHEY, SMNVEV (reference sequence). CDR3 DNA: TGTGCCAGCAGTCTAACCGTGGGGGGGGACTATGGCTACACCTTC. Residues: CASSLTVGGDYGYTF.

This clonotype was observed at least ten times. V usage is TRBV28 and J usage is TRBJ2-3; possibly TRBD1 for D (6 bases). The germline V gene has CDR1 MDHEN and CDR2 SYDVKM. Trimming left V 3 bases short and J 2 bases short, with 15 bases between. This CDR3 has 16 amino acids. The CDR3: CASSFVPGQNTDTQYF. CDR3 nucleotide sequence: TGTGCCAGCAGTTTCGTCCCGGGACAAAACACAGATACGCAGTATTTT.

This clonotype has just a few counts. This chain joins TRBV9 and TRBJ2-7; the match to TRBD1 covers 9 bases. Trimming at V came to 0 bases and at J to 2 bases, leaving 3 bases not matched to a gene. Germline V gene lookup returns CDR1 SGDLS and CDR2 YYNGEE. There are 15 residues in the CDR3. The CDR3 DNA sequence: TGTGCCAGCAGCGTAGCGGGACAGGGCCCCTACGAGCAGTACTTC. It translates to CASSVAGQGPYEQYF.

The chain joins TRBV28 to TRBJ2-7; a possible D gene is TRBD2 (5 bases). The germline V and J ends were trimmed by 6 bases and 0 bases, with 12 bases remaining between them. Germline V gene lookup returns CDR1 MDHEN and CDR2 SYDVKM. This CDR3 is 14 amino acids long. The CDR3 nucleotides read TGTGCCAGCAGGGATTCAGCGGCCTCCTACGAGCAGTACTTC. Protein sequence: CASRDSAASYEQYF. Full variable domain (rest looked up from reference TRBV28 and TRBJ2-7): DVKVTQSSRYLVKRTGEKVFLECVQDMDHENMFWYRQDPGLGLRLIYFSYDVKMKEKGDIPEGYSVSREKKERFSLILESASTNQTSMYLCASRDSAASYEQYFGPGTRLTVT.

The rearrangement links TRBV5-1 to TRBJ2-3, with 8 bases identical to TRBD2. The V gene end was trimmed by 10 bases and the J gene end by 5 bases; junction bases not matched to a gene: 9. This CDR3 has 13 amino acids. The V gene's germline CDR1 is SGHRS and CDR2 YFSETQ. DNA for the CDR3: TGCGCCTCCAGGGCGGCGGGAGGAGATACGCAGTATTTT. It codes for CASRAAGGDTQYF.

In its sample, this clonotype was seen a few times. The V and J genes are TRBV7-2 and TRBJ2-3, with D possibly being TRBD1 or TRBD2 (5 bases each). CDR3 length: 15 amino acids. Germline CDR1 SGHTA, CDR2 FQGNSA. Written as DNA, the CDR3 is TGTGCGACAGCGACGGGGTCCGACACAAGAGATACGCAGTATTTT. Its protein is CATATGSDTRDTQYF.

This clonotype was picked up a small number of times. V is TRBV10-3 and J is TRBJ2-1; no clear D gene. Germline V CDR1 and CDR2: ENHRY, SYGVKD. Trimming pared 5 bases from V and 3 bases from J, leaving 8 bases between. This CDR3 has 13 amino acids. The CDR3 region has the DNA TGTGCCATCAGTACGGACGGCTACAATGAGCAGTTCTTC. Its protein product is CAISTDGYNEQFF.

This clonotype occurred a few times. This sequence joins TRBV12-3 or TRBV12-4 and TRBJ1-5; perhaps TRBD1 as D (6 bases). There are 14 residues in the CDR3. The ends were cut back, 7 bases at V and 6 bases at J, with 16 bases in the middle. The CDR3 DNA is TGTGCCAGCACTCAAGGGGGGTTCGGTCAGCCCCAGCATTTT. Translation: CASTQGGFGQPQHF.

This clonotype was detected only a few times. J is TRBJ2-1 and V is TRBV7-2, with D possibly being TRBD1 (6 bases). Per germline, CDR1 SGHTA and CDR2 FQGNSA. V was cut by 5 bases and J by 0 bases, with 14 bases left in between. This CDR3 contains 16 residues. The CDR3 protein is CASSLASGVSYNEQFF. The CDR3 DNA reads as TGTGCCAGCAGCCTGGCATCAGGGGTCTCCTACAATGAGCAGTTCTTC.

This clonotype was seen a few times. The V call is TRBV27, the J call TRBJ2-3; D might be TRBD2 (6 bases). The germline V gene has CDR1 MNHEY and CDR2 SMNVEV (reference sequence). Trimming removed 4 bases from V and 5 bases from J, with 16 bases in between. This CDR3 is built from 15 residues. The CDR3 DNA follows: TGTGCCAGCAGTTCCCGGGACTCCCCTATAGATACGCAGTATTTT. Translation: CASSSRDSPIDTQYF.